This entry lists 21 T cell receptor beta chains sequenced from one sample in a study of T cells in Graves' hyperthyroidism and ophthalmopathy (dated by TCRdb to between 2019 and 2020). To prepare the library, multiplex PCR was applied. Sequencer: Illumina HiSeq 2000. The TCR beta CDR3 regions were amplified from the RNA transcripts. The TCR CDR3 was subjected to a first round of RT-PCR using the HTBI primer set and the Qiagen OneStep RT-PCR kit. The raw public reads went through TCRdb reprocessing: fastp at Q25, MiXCR clone calling, in-frame beta chains kept. Rows are unified per CDR3 protein, each entry keeping the most common DNA and genes. Across this sample there are 370,000 or so distinct CDR3 sequences, with around a sixth seen only once. Of the sample, around a quarter is held by the ten largest clones. Sequences were obtained from blood. Receptors were obtained from a woman aged 18-30 years with Graves' hyperthyroidism that later progressed to Graves' ophthalmopathy.

In its sample, this clonotype was seen many times. The gene calls are TRBV6-1 and TRBJ2-2; D not certain. Trimming removed 5 bases from V and 0 bases from J, with 7 bases in between. This CDR3 region has 14 residues. Germline V gene data show CDR1 as MNHNS and CDR2 as SASEGT. This CDR3 is CASSSAANTGELFF. The CDR3 DNA is TGTGCCAGCAGTTCAGCAGCGAACACCGGGGAGCTGTTTTTT.

The gene calls are TRBV27 and TRBJ2-7; 7 bases align to TRBD1. Trimming at V came to 10 bases and at J to 2 bases, leaving 5 bases not matched to a gene. This CDR3 has 12 amino acids. Germline V lookup: CDR1 MNHEY, CDR2 SMNVEV (reference sequence). CDR3 DNA: TGTGCCACTCGGGACAGCCCCTACGAGCAGTACTTC. Translating gives CATRDSPYEQYF.

The chain joins TRBV6-2 or TRBV6-3 to TRBJ2-7, with unresolved D. The V end lost 8 bases, the J end lost 3 bases, and 14 bases lay between the germline ends. The CDR3 runs to 13 residues. CDR1 is MNHEY, CDR2 SVGEGT, per germline. The DNA for the CDR3 is TGTGCCAGCCATTGGGCCGTGGACTACGAGCAGTACTTC. Translated, it gives CASHWAVDYEQYF.

At least ten counts were recorded for this clonotype. The V call is TRBV30, the J call TRBJ2-1, with 11 bases lining up with TRBD2. In germline, CDR1 is GTSNPN, CDR2 SVGIG (reference sequence). CDR3 length: 14 amino acids. V gave up 3 bases and J gave up 5 bases; unmatched junction bases: 3. CDR3 bases: TGTGCCTGGAGGAAACTAGCGGGGGACAATGAGCAGTTCTTC. As protein: CAWRKLAGDNEQFF.

This chain connects TRBV9 to TRBJ2-1; a weak D match, TRBD2 (5 bases). The length of the CDR3 is 12 residues. Trimming removed 0 bases at V and 8 bases at J, with 6 bases between. Germline assignment: CDR1 SGDLS and CDR2 YYNGEE. CDR3 residues: CASSVVGDEQFF. DNA of the CDR3: TGTGCCAGCAGCGTAGTCGGGGATGAGCAGTTCTTC.

V usage is TRBV18 and J usage is TRBJ1-1; D is uncertain. CDR1 and CDR2 from the germline V gene are KGHSH and LQKENI. CDR3 length equals 13 residues. V lost 4 bases to trimming and J lost 0 bases, with 6 bases between them. The chain's CDR3 is CASSHGMNTEAFF. CDR3 nucleotides: TGTGCCAGCTCACACGGAATGAACACTGAAGCTTTCTTT.

This clonotype has at least ten counts. J is TRBJ2-1 and V is TRBV28, with D unresolved. The CDR3 is 15 amino acids. The germline V gene has CDR1 MDHEN and CDR2 SYDVKM. V shed 2 bases and J shed 5 bases, with 13 bases lying between them. DNA for the CDR3: TGTGCCAGCAGTTTACGGGTGAATCAGAACAATGAGCAGTTCTTC. Its protein product is CASSLRVNQNNEQFF.

The V call is TRBV28, the J call TRBJ2-2; possibly TRBD2 for D (6 bases). Germline V gene data show CDR1 as MDHEN and CDR2 as SYDVKM. The CDR3 covers 14 residues. Trimming cost V 6 bases and J 9 bases, with 17 bases left between them. The CDR3 reads CASSPGTAVRELFF. The CDR3 bases are TGTGCCAGCAGCCCCGGGACTGCCGTCCGGGAGCTGTTTTTT.

There are many counts of this clonotype. This chain uses TRBV20-1 with TRBJ2-5, with TRBD1 as a possible D gene (6 bases). The CDR3 totals 12 residues. Germline loops: CDR1 DFQATT, CDR2 SNEGSKA (reference sequence). V was clipped by 6 bases and J by 3 bases, with 11 bases between them. The DNA for the CDR3 is TGCAGTGCACCCCGACAGGAAGAGACCCAGTACTTC. Translated, it gives CSAPRQEETQYF.

About this clonotype: An end of the junction differs from the germline gene, which may be a read error. V and J are TRBV27 and TRBJ2-3, with 7 bases fitting TRBD1. This CDR3 has 13 residues. Per germline, CDR1 MNHEY and CDR2 SMNVEV (reference sequence). Here the CDR3 DNA reads TGTACCAGCTTCGGACAGGCCACAGATACGCAGTATTTT. Translation: CTSFGQATDTQYF.

The V call is TRBV28, the J call TRBJ2-7; D is ambiguous. Germline values: CDR1 MDHEN, CDR2 SYDVKM. Trimming removed 3 bases from V and 3 bases from J, with 9 bases in between. There are 13 residues in the CDR3. CDR3 sequence: CASSFHGVYEQYF. As DNA, the CDR3 is TGTGCCAGCAGTTTTCATGGGGTCTACGAGCAGTACTTC. The full variable domain, completed using reference TRBV28 and TRBJ2-7, is DVKVTQSSRYLVKRTGEKVFLECVQDMDHENMFWYRQDPGLGLRLIYFSYDVKMKEKGDIPEGYSVSREKKERFSLILESASTNQTSMYLCASSFHGVYEQYFGPGTRLTVT.

The sample holds many counts of this clonotype. The CDR3 region is CASSPVGSEFAQHF. CDR3 nucleotide sequence: TGTGCCAGCAGTCCCGTGGGCTCCGAATTTGCCCAGCATTTT. This rearrangement joins TRBV12-3 or TRBV12-4 to TRBJ1-5; D gene unclear. The germline V and J ends were trimmed by 5 bases and 11 bases, with 19 bases remaining between them. This CDR3 comprises 14 residues.

This clonotype was seen more than once but under ten times. The genes are TRBV27 and TRBJ1-1; TRBD1 matches 10 bases. Trimming removed 5 bases from V and 1 base from J; junction bases left unmatched: 4. The CDR3 is 15 amino acids. Germline V gives CDR1 MNHEY, CDR2 SMNVEV (reference sequence). The chain's CDR3 is CASSTGQGENTEAFF. The CDR3 DNA reads TGTGCCAGCAGTACCGGACAGGGGGAGAACACTGAAGCTTTCTTT.

This clonotype was found many times. The chain employs TRBV6-1 and TRBJ1-1; D is unclear. V was pared by 0 bases and J by 1 base, with 15 bases between. The CDR3 covers 17 residues. CDR1 and CDR2 from the germline V gene are MNHNS and SASEGT. The CDR3 reads CASSEAPSAGTNTEAFF. As DNA, the CDR3 is TGTGCCAGCAGTGAAGCGCCGTCCGCCGGAACGAACACTGAAGCTTTCTTT.

V is TRBV6-2 or TRBV6-3 and J is TRBJ1-5; perhaps TRBD1 as D (6 bases). V lost 2 bases and J 5 bases, leaving 13 bases between the germline ends. Germline V gene data show CDR1 as MNHEY and CDR2 as SVGEGT. The CDR3 runs to 15 residues. In DNA, the CDR3 is TGTGCCAGCAGTTACGTCAACAGGGTGTATCAGCCCCAGCATTTT. It translates to CASSYVNRVYQPQHF.

V gene TRBV19 combines with J gene TRBJ2-3; the D gene could be TRBD1 or TRBD2 (5 bases each). V was pared by 3 bases and J by 4 bases, with 8 bases between. Germline V gene lookup returns CDR1 LNHDA and CDR2 SQIVND (reference sequence). This CDR3 comprises 13 residues. The CDR3 bases are TGTGCCAGTAGTATGGTGGGACCAGATACGCAGTATTTT. This encodes CASSMVGPDTQYF.

This clonotype was seen at least ten times. The chain combines TRBV5-1 with TRBJ2-7, with 7 positions matching TRBD1. Germline lookup yields CDR1 SGHRS and CDR2 YFSETQ. The CDR3 extends over 15 amino acids. The junction had 6 bases not matched to a gene; V was cut back by 0 bases and J by 3 bases. The CDR3 sequence: CASSLEGQLIYEQYF. The CDR3 nucleotides read TGCGCCAGCAGCTTGGAGGGACAGCTTATCTACGAGCAGTACTTC.

J is TRBJ1-1 and V is TRBV4-1; TRBD1 agrees at 7 bases. The CDR3 has 16 amino acids. Germline loops: CDR1 MGHRA, CDR2 YSYEKL. J gave up 2 bases and V 0 bases, and 6 bases lay outside the gene matches. Written as DNA, the CDR3 is TGCGCCAGCAGCCAAGAAGTAGGACAGGTCAACACTGAAGCTTTCTTT. It translates to CASSQEVGQVNTEAFF.

This clonotype was recorded at least ten times. CDR3 in DNA: TGTGCCAGCAGTTCCTCAAGGAATTACGGGACAGGGGGCGCACAGACCCAGTACTTC. Amino acid sequence: CASSSSRNYGTGGAQTQYF. V is TRBV6-5 and J is TRBJ2-5; TRBD1 aligns across 12 bases. This CDR3 is 19 amino acids long. Germline values: CDR1 MNHEY, CDR2 SVGAGI. Trimming at V came to 4 bases and at J to 6 bases, leaving 18 bases not matched to a gene.

This chain joins TRBV28 and TRBJ1-3; tentatively, D is TRBD1 (5 bases). In germline, CDR1 is MDHEN, CDR2 SYDVKM. This CDR3 contains 15 residues. The germline V and J ends were trimmed by 6 bases and 0 bases, with 12 bases remaining between them. Here the CDR3 DNA reads TGTGCCAGCAGACTCCGACAGTACTCTGGAAACACCATATATTTT. Protein: CASRLRQYSGNTIYF.

This clonotype was found a few times. CDR3 amino acids: CATSSGSAASYEQYF. Here the CDR3 DNA reads TGTGCCACCAGCAGTGGCAGCGCAGCTTCCTACGAGCAGTACTTC. This chain joins TRBV15 and TRBJ2-7; D gene unclear. The V end lost 3 bases, the J end lost 1 base, and 13 bases lay between the germline ends. Germline V gene data show CDR1 as LNHNV and CDR2 as YYDKDF (reference sequence). The CDR3 is 15 residues long.